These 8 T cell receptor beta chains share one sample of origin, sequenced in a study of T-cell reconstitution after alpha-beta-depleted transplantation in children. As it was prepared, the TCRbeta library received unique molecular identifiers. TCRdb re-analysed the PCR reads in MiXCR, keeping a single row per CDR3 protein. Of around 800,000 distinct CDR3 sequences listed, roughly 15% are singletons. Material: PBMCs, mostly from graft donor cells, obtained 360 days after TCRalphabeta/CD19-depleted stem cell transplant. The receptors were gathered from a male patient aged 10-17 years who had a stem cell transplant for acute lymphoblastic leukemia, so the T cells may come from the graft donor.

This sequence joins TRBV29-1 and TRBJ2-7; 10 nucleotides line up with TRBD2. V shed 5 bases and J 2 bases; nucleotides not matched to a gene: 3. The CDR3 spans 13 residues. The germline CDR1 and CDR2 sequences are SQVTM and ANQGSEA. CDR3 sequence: CSVLAGVAYEQYF. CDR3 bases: TGCAGCGTTCTAGCGGGAGTCGCCTACGAGCAGTACTTC.

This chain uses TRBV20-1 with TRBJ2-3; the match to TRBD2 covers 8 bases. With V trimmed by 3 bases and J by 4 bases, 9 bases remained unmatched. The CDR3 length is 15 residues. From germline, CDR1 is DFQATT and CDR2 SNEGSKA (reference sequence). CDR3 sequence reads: CSASGRAAYSDTQYF. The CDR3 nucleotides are TGCAGTGCTAGCGGGAGGGCCGCTTACTCAGATACGCAGTATTTT.

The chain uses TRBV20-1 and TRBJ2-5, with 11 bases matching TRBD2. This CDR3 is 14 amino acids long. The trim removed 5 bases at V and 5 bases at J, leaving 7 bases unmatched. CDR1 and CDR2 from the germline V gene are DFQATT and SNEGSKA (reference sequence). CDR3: CSARLSGGAETQYF. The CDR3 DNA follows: TGCAGTGCTCGCCTTAGCGGGGGGGCGGAGACCCAGTACTTC.

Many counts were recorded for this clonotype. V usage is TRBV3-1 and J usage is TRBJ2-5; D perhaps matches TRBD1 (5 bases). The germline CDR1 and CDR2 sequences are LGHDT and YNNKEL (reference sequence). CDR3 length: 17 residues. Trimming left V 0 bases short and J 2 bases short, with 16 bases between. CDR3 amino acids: CASSQERRRTRQETQYF. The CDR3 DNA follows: TGTGCCAGCAGCCAAGAACGTAGACGGACAAGACAAGAGACCCAGTACTTC.

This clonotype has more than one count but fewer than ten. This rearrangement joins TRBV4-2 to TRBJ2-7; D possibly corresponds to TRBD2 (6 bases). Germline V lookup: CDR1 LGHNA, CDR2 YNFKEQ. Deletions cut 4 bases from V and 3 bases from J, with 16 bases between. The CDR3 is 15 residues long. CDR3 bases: TGTGCCAGCAGCCCCCGGGAGAGGGGATTCTACGAGCAGTACTTC. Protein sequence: CASSPRERGFYEQYF.

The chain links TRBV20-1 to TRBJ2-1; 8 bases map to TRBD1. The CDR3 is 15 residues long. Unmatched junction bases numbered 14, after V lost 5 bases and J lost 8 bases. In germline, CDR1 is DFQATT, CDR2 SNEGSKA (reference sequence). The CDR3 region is CSAGTGGINGDEQFF. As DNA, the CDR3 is TGCAGTGCTGGGACAGGAGGTATTAATGGGGATGAGCAGTTCTTC.

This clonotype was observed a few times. The chain's CDR3 is CASSFLADGYNEQFF. The CDR3 DNA reads as TGTGCCAGCAGCTTCCTAGCGGACGGATACAATGAGCAGTTCTTC. J is TRBJ2-1 and V is TRBV7-8; 7 bases fit TRBD2. With 3 bases clipped from V and 4 bases from J, the junction kept 6 bases outside the gene matches. CDR3 length: 15 amino acids. CDR1 is SGHVS, CDR2 FQNEAQ, per germline.

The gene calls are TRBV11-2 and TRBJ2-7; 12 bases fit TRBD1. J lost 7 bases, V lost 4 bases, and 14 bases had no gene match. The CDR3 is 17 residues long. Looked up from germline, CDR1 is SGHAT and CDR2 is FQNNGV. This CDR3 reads CASSSYRRDRGLGEQYF. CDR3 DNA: TGTGCCAGCAGCTCCTACCGCCGGGACAGGGGGCTAGGGGAGCAGTACTTC.